Described below is a single TCR beta chain sequence and its context. Its specificity is not known. The data were obtained in a study of shared clonotypes between healthy human individuals. Study-level results: The study found about 5% of naive CD4 clonotypes shared across several donors. Memory subsets generally showed smaller estimated richness than naive subsets did. The rarefaction results pointed to incomplete sorted-subset sequencing despite large depth.

The authors split each subset's genomic DNA evenly across several immunoSEQ plates. Sequencing used immunoSEQ multiplex PCR; TCRdb keeps in-frame clones, though not all of them. This sample has around 600,000 clones, with about 95% found just once. V trimming: 3 bases; J trimming: 10 bases; junction bases outside the gene matches: 6. The CDR3 totals 13 residues. Germline V gene data show CDR1 as MNHEY and CDR2 as SMNVEV (reference sequence). Terminally differentiated effector memory CD45RA+ cells were excluded by CCR7 positive selection of CD45RO-negative cells. J is TRBJ2-3 and V is TRBV27, with TRBD2 matching 8 bases. The clonotype was recovered from a woman in her thirties in good health. The source material was naive CD8+ T cells sorted from blood. The CDR3 spells CASSFSDGGAQYF. DNA of the CDR3: TGTGCCAGCAGTTTTTCGGACGGGGGGGCGCAGTATTTT.